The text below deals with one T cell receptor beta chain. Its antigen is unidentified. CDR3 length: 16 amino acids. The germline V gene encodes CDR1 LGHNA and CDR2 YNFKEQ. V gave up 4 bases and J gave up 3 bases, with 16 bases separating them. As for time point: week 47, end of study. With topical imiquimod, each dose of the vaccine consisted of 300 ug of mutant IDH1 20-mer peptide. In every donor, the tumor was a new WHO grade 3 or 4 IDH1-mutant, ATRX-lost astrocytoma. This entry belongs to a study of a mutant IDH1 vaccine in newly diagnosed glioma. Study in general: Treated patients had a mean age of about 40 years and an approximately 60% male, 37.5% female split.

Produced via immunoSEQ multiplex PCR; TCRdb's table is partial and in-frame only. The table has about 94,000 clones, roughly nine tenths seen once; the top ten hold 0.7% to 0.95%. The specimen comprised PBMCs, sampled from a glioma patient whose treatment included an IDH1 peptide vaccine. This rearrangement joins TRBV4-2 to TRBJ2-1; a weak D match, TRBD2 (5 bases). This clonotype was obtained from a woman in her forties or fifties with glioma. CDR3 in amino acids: CASSPNGGGLYNEQFF. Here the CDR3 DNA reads TGTGCCAGCAGCCCGAATGGAGGCGGGCTCTACAATGAGCAGTTCTTC.